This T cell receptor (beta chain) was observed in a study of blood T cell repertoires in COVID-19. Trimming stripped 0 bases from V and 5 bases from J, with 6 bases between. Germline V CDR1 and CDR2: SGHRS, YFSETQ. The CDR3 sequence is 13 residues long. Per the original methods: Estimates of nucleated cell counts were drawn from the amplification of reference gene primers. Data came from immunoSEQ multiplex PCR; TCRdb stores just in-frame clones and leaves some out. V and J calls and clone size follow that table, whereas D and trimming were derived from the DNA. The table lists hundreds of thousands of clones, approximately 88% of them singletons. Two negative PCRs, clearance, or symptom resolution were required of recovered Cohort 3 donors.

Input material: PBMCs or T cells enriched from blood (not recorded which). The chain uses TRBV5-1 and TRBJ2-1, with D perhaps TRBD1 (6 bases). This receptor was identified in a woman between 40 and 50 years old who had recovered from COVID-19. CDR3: CASSLDRDNEQFF. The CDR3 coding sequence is TGCGCCAGCAGCTTGGACAGGGACAATGAGCAGTTCTTC.